These T cell receptor beta chains were read from a single sample in a study of early T cells in non-severe SARS-CoV-2 infection. TCRdb used MiXCR to reprocess the 5' RACE reads, holding one entry per CDR3 protein. The sample holds roughly 61,000 distinct CDR3 sequences; about 10% are singletons and the top ten take about 9.4%. The sample taken for sequencing was whole blood. The receptors originated from an adult who was a healthcare worker with PCR-confirmed SARS-CoV-2 infection or an uninfected control (not recorded which). Each CDR3 is given without its conserved first and last residue. Fields, in order: CDR3 protein, V gene, clone size, J gene. A row's size may be missing; if present it is once, few, many or a size class.

CDR3aa: SAAEYRDGTEAF
v_gene: TRBV29-1
abundance: many
j_gene: TRBJ1-1

CDR3aa: ASSIGVLGGYT
v_gene: TRBV19
abundance: many
j_gene: TRBJ1-2

CDR3aa: ASSPPLAGSPYEQY
v_gene: TRBV18
abundance: .
j_gene: TRBJ2-7

CDR3aa: ASSSGSSETQY
v_gene: TRBV5-4
abundance: few
j_gene: TRBJ2-5

CDR3aa: ATGWETHEQY
v_gene: TRBV19
abundance: many
j_gene: TRBJ2-7

CDR3aa: ASRGGDAEQF
v_gene: TRBV3-1
abundance: .
j_gene: TRBJ2-1

CDR3aa: ASSESGRETQY
v_gene: TRBV10-1
abundance: many
j_gene: TRBJ2-5

CDR3aa: ASSPGDAPNTDTQY
v_gene: TRBV12-3/TRBV12-4
abundance: few
j_gene: TRBJ2-3

CDR3aa: ASSMGQGVGYT
v_gene: TRBV27
abundance: many
j_gene: TRBJ1-2

CDR3aa: ASSLQGASDTQY
v_gene: TRBV11-2
abundance: few
j_gene: TRBJ2-3

CDR3aa: SVLTNAEAF
v_gene: TRBV29-1
abundance: .
j_gene: TRBJ1-1

CDR3aa: SATTGNQPQH
v_gene: TRBV20-1
abundance: many
j_gene: TRBJ1-5

CDR3aa: SARVARRTDTQY
v_gene: TRBV20-1
abundance: few
j_gene: TRBJ2-3

CDR3aa: ASSHRPGSGTTYEQY
v_gene: TRBV3-1
abundance: many
j_gene: TRBJ2-7

CDR3aa: ASTKGASGTSSYNEQF
v_gene: TRBV5-4
abundance: few
j_gene: TRBJ2-1

CDR3aa: ASSLAKLAGGPDTQY
v_gene: TRBV7-8
abundance: many
j_gene: TRBJ2-3

CDR3aa: ASSLTTGVVGYT
v_gene: TRBV7-8
abundance: many
j_gene: TRBJ1-2

CDR3aa: ASRGEGTSHGTPGSCF
v_gene: TRBV7-6
abundance: many
j_gene: TRBJ2-2

CDR3aa: ASTSGRSSTDTQY
v_gene: TRBV13
abundance: .
j_gene: TRBJ2-3

CDR3aa: ARSSGLLAKNIQY
v_gene: TRBV5-3
abundance: few
j_gene: TRBJ2-4